The T cell receptor beta chain under discussion was sequenced for a study of control samples from healthy donors and cancer patients. This clone showed up just once. This table comes from immunoSEQ multiplex PCR, and its TCRdb copy is limited to in-frame clones, with some not included. The sample yields tens of thousands of clones, approximately 93% seen once. With 5 bases removed from V and 2 bases from J, the gap between germline ends came to 19 bases. The CDR3 has 16 amino acids. Per the germline V gene, CDR1 is MDHEN and CDR2 is SYDVKM. Sequencing used PBMCs. This TCR was recovered from a woman in her 40s with lung cancer. This rearrangement joins TRBV28 to TRBJ2-7, with D maybe TRBD1 (6 bases). The DNA of the CDR3 is TGTGCCAGCAGTACGCTCTTCAGGGGATCCCCCTACGAGCAGTACTTC. Translated: CASSTLFRGSPYEQYF.